This T cell receptor (beta chain) appears in the sequencing data of a study of T cell changes during pregnancy in multiple sclerosis. The CDR3 is 15 residues long. The junction had 8 bases not matched to a gene; V was cut back by 3 bases and J by 7 bases. Germline CDR1 is LGHNA and CDR2 is YSLEER. The assay was immunoSEQ multiplex PCR, and TCRdb's table has in-frame clones only and misses some. The sample shows roughly 93,000 clones, 75% to 95% of them seen only once. V is TRBV4-3 and J is TRBJ2-7; TRBD2 matches at 11 bases. The specimen comprised peripheral blood, sampled in the first trimester of pregnancy. This TCR came from a female donor in good health, enrolled as a control in a pregnancy study. CDR3 amino acids: CASSQASGGSGEQYF. For the CDR3, the DNA is TGCGCCAGCAGCCAGGCTAGCGGGGGGTCCGGTGAGCAGTACTTC.